This section outlines one T cell receptor beta chain sequence together with its context. The second PCR ran roughly 6 to 11 cycles with a sample-barcoded 5' primer and J-beta primers. In TCRdb, the 5' RACE reads were re-called with MiXCR into one record per CDR3 protein. The data show 1.5 million or so distinct CDR3 sequences, with roughly 40% seen just once and roughly 7.9% held by the top ten. This entry comes from a study of blood T cells in healthy people across ages. This TCR was recovered from a woman aged 18-29 years in good health. The sequenced sample consisted of blood.

The CDR3 DNA follows: TGTGCCAGCAGGGACAGACGGAACACTGAAGCTTTCTTT. It is translated as CASRDRRNTEAFF. The chain uses TRBV2 and TRBJ1-1; the D gene is possibly TRBD1 (6 bases). Trimming removed 6 bases at V and 1 base at J, with 9 bases between. CDR1 is SNHLY, CDR2 FYNNEI, per germline. The CDR3 has 13 residues. Looking up the rest from reference TRBV2 and TRBJ1-1 gives the full variable domain: EPEVTQTPSHQVTQMGQEVILRCVPISNHLYFYWYRQILGQKVEFLVSFYNNEISEKSEIFDDQFSVERPDGSNFTLKIRSTKLEDSAMYFCASRDRRNTEAFFGQGTRLTVV.